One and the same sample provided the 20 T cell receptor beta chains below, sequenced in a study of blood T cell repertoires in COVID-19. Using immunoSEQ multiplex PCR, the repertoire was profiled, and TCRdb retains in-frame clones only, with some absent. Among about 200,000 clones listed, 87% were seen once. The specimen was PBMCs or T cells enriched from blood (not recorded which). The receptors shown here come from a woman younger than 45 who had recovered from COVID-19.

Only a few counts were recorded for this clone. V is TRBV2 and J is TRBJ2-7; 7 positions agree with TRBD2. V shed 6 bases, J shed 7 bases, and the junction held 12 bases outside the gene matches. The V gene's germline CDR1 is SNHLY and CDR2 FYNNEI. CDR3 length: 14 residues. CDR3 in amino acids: CASRTGGGPGEQYF. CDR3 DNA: TGTGCCAGCAGGACCGGGGGAGGGCCTGGGGAGCAGTACTTC.

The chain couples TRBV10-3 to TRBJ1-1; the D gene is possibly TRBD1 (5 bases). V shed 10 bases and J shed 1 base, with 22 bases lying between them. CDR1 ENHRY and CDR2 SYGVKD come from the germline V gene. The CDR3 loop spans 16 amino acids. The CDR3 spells CATSQPTQAPNTEAFF. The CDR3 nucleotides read TGTGCCACCTCCCAGCCCACACAGGCCCCGAACACTGAAGCTTTCTTT.

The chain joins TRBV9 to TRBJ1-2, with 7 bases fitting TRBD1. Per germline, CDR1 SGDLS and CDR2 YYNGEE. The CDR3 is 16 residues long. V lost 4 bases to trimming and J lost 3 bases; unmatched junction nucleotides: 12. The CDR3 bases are TGTGCCAGCAGCTTACATCGGGAGGGGGCGGACTATGGCTACACCTTC. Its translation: CASSLHREGADYGYTF.

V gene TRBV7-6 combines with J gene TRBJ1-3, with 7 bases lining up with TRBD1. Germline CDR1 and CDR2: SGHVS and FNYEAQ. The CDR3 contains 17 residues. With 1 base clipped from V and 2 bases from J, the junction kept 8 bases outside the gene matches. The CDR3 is CASSLVRQGHTGNTIYF. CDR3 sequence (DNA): TGTGCCAGCAGCTTAGTTCGACAGGGACACACTGGAAACACCATATATTTT.

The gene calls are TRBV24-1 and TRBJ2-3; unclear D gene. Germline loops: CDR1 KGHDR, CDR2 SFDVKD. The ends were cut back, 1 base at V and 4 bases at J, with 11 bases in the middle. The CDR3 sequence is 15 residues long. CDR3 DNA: TGTGCCACCAGTGATTTCGGAGCTGTCGCAGATACGCAGTATTTT. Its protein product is CATSDFGAVADTQYF.

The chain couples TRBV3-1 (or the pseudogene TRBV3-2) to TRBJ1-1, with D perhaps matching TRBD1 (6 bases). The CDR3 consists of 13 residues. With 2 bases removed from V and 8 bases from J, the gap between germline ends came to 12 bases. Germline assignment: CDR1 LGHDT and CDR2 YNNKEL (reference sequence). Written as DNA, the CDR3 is TGTGCCAGCAGCCAATCCACGGACAGCGAAGCTTTCTTT. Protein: CASSQSTDSEAFF.

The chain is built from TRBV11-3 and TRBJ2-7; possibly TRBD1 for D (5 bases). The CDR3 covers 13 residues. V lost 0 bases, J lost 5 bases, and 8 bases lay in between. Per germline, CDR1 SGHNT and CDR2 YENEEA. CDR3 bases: TGTGCCAGCAGCTTAGACCAGGGCAACGAGCAGTACTTC. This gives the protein CASSLDQGNEQYF.

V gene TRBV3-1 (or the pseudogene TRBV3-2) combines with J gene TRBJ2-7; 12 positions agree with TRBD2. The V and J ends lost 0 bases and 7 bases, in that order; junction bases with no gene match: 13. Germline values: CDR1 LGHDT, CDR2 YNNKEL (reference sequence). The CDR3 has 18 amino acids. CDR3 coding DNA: TGTGCCAGCAGCCAAGATCCGGGGCTAGCGGGAGGGCCGAGAGAGCAGTACTTC. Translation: CASSQDPGLAGGPREQYF.

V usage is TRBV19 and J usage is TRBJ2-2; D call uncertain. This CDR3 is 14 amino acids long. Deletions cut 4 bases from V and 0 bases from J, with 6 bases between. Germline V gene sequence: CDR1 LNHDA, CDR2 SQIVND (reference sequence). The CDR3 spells CASSTLANTGELFF. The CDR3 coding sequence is TGTGCCAGTAGTACCCTAGCGAACACCGGGGAGCTGTTTTTT. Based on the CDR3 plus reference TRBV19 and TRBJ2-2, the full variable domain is DGGITQSPKYLFRKEGQNVTLSCEQNLNHDAMYWYRQDPGQGLRLIYYSQIVNDFQKGDIAEGYSVSREKKESFPLTVTSAQKNPTAFYLCASSTLANTGELFFGEGSRLTVL.

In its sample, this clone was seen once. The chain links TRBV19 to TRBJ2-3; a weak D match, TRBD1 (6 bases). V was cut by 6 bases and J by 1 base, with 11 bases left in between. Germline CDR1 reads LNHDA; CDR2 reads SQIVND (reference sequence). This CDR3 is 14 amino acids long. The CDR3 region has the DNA TGTGCCAGTAGCAGGACAGATGGCACAGATACGCAGTATTTT. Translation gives CASSRTDGTDTQYF.

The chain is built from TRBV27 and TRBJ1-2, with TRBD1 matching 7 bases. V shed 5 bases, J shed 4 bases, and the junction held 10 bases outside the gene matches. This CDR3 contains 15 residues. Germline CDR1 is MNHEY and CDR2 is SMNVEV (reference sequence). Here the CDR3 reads CASSAAGSGGYGYTF. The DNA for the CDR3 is TGTGCCAGCAGTGCCGCTGGATCAGGGGGCTATGGCTACACCTTC.

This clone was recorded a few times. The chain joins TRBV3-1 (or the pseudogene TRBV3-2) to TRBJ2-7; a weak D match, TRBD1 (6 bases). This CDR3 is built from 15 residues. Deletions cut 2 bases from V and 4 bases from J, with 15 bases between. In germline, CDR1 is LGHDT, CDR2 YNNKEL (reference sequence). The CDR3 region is CASSQPGQPVYEQYF. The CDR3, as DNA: TGTGCCAGCAGCCAACCTGGACAGCCTGTTTACGAGCAGTACTTC.

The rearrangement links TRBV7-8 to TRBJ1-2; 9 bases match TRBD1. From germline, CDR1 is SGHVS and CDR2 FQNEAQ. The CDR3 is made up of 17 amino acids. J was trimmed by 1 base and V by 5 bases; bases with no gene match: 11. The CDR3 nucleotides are TGTGCCAGCAGCCCCTTAGCGGGACAGGGTTTTAACTATGGCTACACCTTC. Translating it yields CASSPLAGQGFNYGYTF.

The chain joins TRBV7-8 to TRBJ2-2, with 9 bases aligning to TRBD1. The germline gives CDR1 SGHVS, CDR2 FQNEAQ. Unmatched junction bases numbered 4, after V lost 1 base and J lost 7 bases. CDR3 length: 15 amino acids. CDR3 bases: TGTGCCAGCAGCTTAGTTGGACAGGGGATCGGGGAGCTGTTTTTT. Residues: CASSLVGQGIGELFF.

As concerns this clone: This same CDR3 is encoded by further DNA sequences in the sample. The CDR3: CASSLGTSGRTDTQYF. Written as DNA, the CDR3 is TGTGCCAGCAGCCTGGGGACTAGCGGTCGCACAGATACGCAGTATTTT. This chain links TRBV11-3 with TRBJ2-3, with 11 bases that match TRBD2. The CDR3 has 16 amino acids. With 5 bases clipped from V and 1 base from J, the junction kept 5 bases outside the gene matches. CDR1 and CDR2 (germline): SGHNT, YENEEA.

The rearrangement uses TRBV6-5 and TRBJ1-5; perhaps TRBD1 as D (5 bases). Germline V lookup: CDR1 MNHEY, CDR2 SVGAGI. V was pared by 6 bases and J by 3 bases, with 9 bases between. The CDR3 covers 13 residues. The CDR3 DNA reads TGTGCCAGCAGGCGGGACCCCAATCAGCCCCAGCATTTT. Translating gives CASRRDPNQPQHF.

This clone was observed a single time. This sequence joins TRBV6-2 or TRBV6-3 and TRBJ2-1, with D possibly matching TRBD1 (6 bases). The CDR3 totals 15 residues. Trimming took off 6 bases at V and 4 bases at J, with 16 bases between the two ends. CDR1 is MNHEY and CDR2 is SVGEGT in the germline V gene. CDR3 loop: CASSQTGPYYNEQFF. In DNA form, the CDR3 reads TGTGCCAGCAGCCAAACAGGGCCCTATTACAATGAGCAGTTCTTC.

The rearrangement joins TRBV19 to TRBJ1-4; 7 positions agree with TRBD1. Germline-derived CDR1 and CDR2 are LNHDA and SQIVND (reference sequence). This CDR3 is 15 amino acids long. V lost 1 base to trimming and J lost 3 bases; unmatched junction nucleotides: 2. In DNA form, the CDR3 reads TGTGCCAGTAGTATAGCGAGGGGGCCTAATGAAAAACTGTTTTTT. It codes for CASSIARGPNEKLFF.

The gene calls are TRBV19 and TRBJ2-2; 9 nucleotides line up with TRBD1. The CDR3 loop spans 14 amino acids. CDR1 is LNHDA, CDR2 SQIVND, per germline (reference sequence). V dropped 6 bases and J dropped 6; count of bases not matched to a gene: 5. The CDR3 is CASRKGQGPGELFF. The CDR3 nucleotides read TGTGCCAGTAGAAAAGGACAGGGGCCCGGGGAGCTGTTTTTT.

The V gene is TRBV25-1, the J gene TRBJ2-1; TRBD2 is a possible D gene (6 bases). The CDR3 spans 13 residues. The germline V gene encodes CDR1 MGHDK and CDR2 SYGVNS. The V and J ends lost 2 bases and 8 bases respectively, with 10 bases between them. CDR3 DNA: TGTGCCAGCAGTGAAGGGCGGAGGGATGAGCAGTTCTTC. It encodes CASSEGRRDEQFF.